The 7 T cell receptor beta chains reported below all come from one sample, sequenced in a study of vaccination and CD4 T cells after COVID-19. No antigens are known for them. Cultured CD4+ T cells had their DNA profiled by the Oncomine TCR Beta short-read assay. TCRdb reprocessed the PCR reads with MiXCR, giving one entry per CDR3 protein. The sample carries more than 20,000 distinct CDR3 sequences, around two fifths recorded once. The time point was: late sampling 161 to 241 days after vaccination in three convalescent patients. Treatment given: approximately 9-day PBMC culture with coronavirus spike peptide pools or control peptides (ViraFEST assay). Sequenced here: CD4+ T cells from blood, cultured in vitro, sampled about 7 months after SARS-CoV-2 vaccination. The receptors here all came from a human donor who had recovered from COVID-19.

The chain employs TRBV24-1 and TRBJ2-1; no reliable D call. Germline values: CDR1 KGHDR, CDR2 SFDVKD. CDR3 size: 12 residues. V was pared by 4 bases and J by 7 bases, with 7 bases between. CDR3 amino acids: CATSEPQNEQFF. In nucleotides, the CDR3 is TGTGCCACCAGTGAGCCACAAAATGAGCAGTTCTTC.

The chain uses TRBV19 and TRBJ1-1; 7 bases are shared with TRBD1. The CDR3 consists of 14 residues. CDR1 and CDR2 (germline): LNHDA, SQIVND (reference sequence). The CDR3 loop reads CACIGDSLNTEAFF. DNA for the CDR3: TGTGCTTGTATAGGGGACAGTTTGAACACTGAAGCTTTCTTT. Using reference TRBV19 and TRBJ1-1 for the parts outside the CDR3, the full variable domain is DGGITQSPKYLFRKEGQNVTLSCEQNLNHDAMYWYRQDPGQGLRLIYYSQIVNDFQKGDIAEGYSVSREKKESFPLTVTSAQKNPTAFYLCACIGDSLNTEAFFGQGTRLTVV.

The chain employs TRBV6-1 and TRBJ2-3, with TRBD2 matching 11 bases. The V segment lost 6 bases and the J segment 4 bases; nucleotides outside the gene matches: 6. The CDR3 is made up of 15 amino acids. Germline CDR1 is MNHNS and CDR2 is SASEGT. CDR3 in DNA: TGTGCCAGCAGCCAACTAGCGGGAGAACCAGATACGCAGTATTTT. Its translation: CASSQLAGEPDTQYF.

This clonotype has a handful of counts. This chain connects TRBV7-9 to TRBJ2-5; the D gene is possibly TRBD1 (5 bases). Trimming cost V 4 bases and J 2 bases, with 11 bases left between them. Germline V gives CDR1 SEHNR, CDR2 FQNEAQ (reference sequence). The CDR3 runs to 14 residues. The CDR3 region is CASSSRGSQETQYF. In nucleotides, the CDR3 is TGTGCCAGCAGCTCAAGGGGCTCACAAGAGACCCAGTACTTC.

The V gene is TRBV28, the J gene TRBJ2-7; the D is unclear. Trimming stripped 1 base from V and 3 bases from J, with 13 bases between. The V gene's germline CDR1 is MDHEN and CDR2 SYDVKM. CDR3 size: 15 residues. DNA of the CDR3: TGTGCCAGCAGTTTATCGCCGGCTAGGGACTACGAGCAGTACTTC. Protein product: CASSLSPARDYEQYF.

CDR3 sequence reads: CASSLYSTDTQYF. The DNA for the CDR3 is TGTGCCAGCAGCTTATACTCCACAGATACGCAGTATTTT. The gene calls are TRBV7-6 and TRBJ2-3; no clear D. V gave up 2 bases and J gave up 2 bases, with 5 bases separating them. From germline, CDR1 is SGHVS and CDR2 FNYEAQ. The length of the CDR3 is 13 residues.

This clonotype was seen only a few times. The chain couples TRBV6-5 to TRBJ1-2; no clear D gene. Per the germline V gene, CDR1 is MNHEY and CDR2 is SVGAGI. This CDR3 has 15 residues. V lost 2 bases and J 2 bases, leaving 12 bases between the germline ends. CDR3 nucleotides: TGTGCCAGCAGTTACACCAGTGGCCAGAACTATGGCTACACCTTC. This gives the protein CASSYTSGQNYGYTF.